These 31 T cell receptor beta chains share one sample of origin, sequenced in a study of identical twins. TCRdb reprocessed the 5' RACE reads via MiXCR and lists one record per CDR3 protein. In the table there are 1.5 million to 2 million distinct CDR3 sequences, roughly a third of which are singletons. Source material: cord blood. The receptors were sampled from a newborn girl in good health.

This chain links TRBV30 with TRBJ2-1; TRBD2 is a possible D gene (6 bases). V dropped 3 bases and J dropped 9 bases, with 12 bases sitting between them. The germline gives CDR1 GTSNPN, CDR2 SVGIG (reference sequence). The CDR3 extends over 12 amino acids. The DNA of the CDR3 is TGTGCCTGGAGCCATAGCGGAGGTGAGCAGTTCTTC. This translates into CAWSHSGGEQFF. The variable domain in full, with the rest retrieved from reference TRBV30 and TRBJ2-1, is SQTIHQWPATLVQPVGSPLSLECTVEGTSNPNLYWYRQAAGRGLQLLFYSVGIGQISSEVPQNLSASRPQDRQFILSSKKLLLSDSGFYLCAWSHSGGEQFFGPGTRLTVL.

Points on this clonotype: One end of the junction varies from germline; a read error may be responsible. The CDR3, as DNA: TGTGCGTGGAAGGGGCTAAACCCCTACGAGCAGTACTTC. Amino acid sequence: CAWKGLNPYEQYF. V is TRBV30 and J is TRBJ2-7, with a weak D call TRBD1 (5 bases). The CDR3 is 13 residues long. CDR1 GTSNPN and CDR2 SVGIG come from the germline V gene (reference sequence).

This sequence joins TRBV7-9 and TRBJ1-2; D remains ambiguous. With 6 bases removed from V and 6 bases from J, the gap between germline ends came to 14 bases. This CDR3 spans 13 amino acids. From germline, CDR1 is SEHNR and CDR2 FQNEAQ (reference sequence). The CDR3 sequence is CASSPDKRNGYTF. CDR3 DNA sequence: TGTGCCAGCAGTCCAGACAAAAGGAATGGCTACACCTTC.

V is TRBV12-3 or TRBV12-4 and J is TRBJ2-1; 7 bases match TRBD2. Trimming cost V 6 bases and J 2 bases; bases outside gene matches: 10. The CDR3 is made up of 16 amino acids. Here the CDR3 reads CASSPVGGRAYNEQFF. The DNA for the CDR3 is TGTGCCAGCAGCCCTGTTGGCGGGAGAGCCTACAATGAGCAGTTCTTC.

This clonotype was observed a single time. The V gene is TRBV5-1, the J gene TRBJ1-5; TRBD1 matches 9 bases. In germline, CDR1 is SGHRS, CDR2 YFSETQ. This CDR3 region has 16 residues. The J segment lost 11 bases and the V segment lost 3 bases, leaving 15 bases of the junction unmatched. The CDR3 reads CASSSGTGTPTQAQHF. CDR3 nucleotide sequence: TGCGCCAGCAGCTCGGGGACAGGGACGCCAACCCAGGCCCAGCATTTT.

The genes are TRBV20-1 and TRBJ2-1, with D possibly TRBD2 on 6 matching bases. Germline assignment: CDR1 DFQATT and CDR2 SNEGSKA (reference sequence). Trimming stripped 1 base from V and 3 bases from J, with 10 bases between. The CDR3 has 14 amino acids. CDR3 sequence: CSARGGERYNEQFF. CDR3 DNA: TGCAGTGCTAGAGGGGGGGAGCGCTACAATGAGCAGTTCTTC.

The CDR3 protein is CASREQGADEKLFF. CDR3 DNA sequence: TGTGCCAGCAGGGAACAGGGGGCGGATGAAAAACTGTTTTTT. This chain connects TRBV2 to TRBJ1-4; 9 bases line up with TRBD1. CDR3 length: 14 amino acids. The trim removed 6 bases at V and 6 bases at J, leaving 5 bases unmatched. Germline CDR1 SNHLY, CDR2 FYNNEI.

The rearrangement links TRBV3-1 to TRBJ2-1, with TRBD1 as a possible D gene (5 bases). Between the trimmed V and J ends, which lost 4 bases and 6 bases, there was a span of 13 bases. This CDR3 is 14 amino acids long. CDR1 is LGHDT and CDR2 is YNNKEL in the germline V gene (reference sequence). CDR3 nucleotide sequence: TGTGCCAGCAGCCCCAGGGAAGCTTTCAATGAGCAGTTCTTC. Translating it yields CASSPREAFNEQFF.

This clonotype has just a few counts. The chain links TRBV14 to TRBJ1-1; tentatively, D is TRBD1 (5 bases). Trimming left V 0 bases short and J 11 bases short, with 19 bases between. Germline loops: CDR1 SGHDN, CDR2 FVKESK. The CDR3 is 15 residues long. CDR3 protein: CASSQDLSKRGSAFF. CDR3 sequence (DNA): TGTGCCAGCAGCCAAGATCTATCTAAGAGGGGTAGCGCTTTCTTT.

The CDR3 nucleotides are TGCGCCAGCAGCTTAAAAGGGGGCGCGAGCTCCTACAATGAGCAGTTCTTC. Its translation is CASSLKGGASSYNEQFF. This chain uses TRBV5-1 with TRBJ2-1; 7 positions match TRBD1. The length of the CDR3 is 17 residues. Trimming at V came to 2 bases and at J to 0 bases, leaving 8 bases not matched to a gene. In germline, CDR1 is SGHRS, CDR2 YFSETQ.

The CDR3 sequence is CASSSPLGYTF. CDR3 DNA sequence: TGTGCCAGCAGCTCCCCCCTAGGCTACACCTTC. The J gene is TRBJ1-2, the V gene TRBV13; no reliable D call. The ends were cut back, 4 bases at V and 8 bases at J, with 8 bases in the middle. The CDR3 consists of 11 residues. Germline values: CDR1 PRHDT, CDR2 FYEKMQ (reference sequence).

The chain employs TRBV5-1 and TRBJ2-7; 8 bases are a match to TRBD2. Trimming removed 5 bases from V and 2 bases from J; junction bases left unmatched: 12. Germline CDR1 is SGHRS and CDR2 is YFSETQ. The CDR3 is made up of 16 amino acids. The CDR3 loop reads CASSSNPGLGAYEQYF. Here the CDR3 DNA reads TGCGCCAGCAGTTCAAATCCGGGACTAGGGGCCTACGAGCAGTACTTC.

The chain carries TRBV6-5 and TRBJ1-2; possible D gene TRBD1, 6 bases. V shed 0 bases and J shed 8 bases, with 25 bases lying between them. Germline lookup yields CDR1 MNHEY and CDR2 SVGAGI. This CDR3 is built from 18 residues. The CDR3 DNA sequence: TGTGCCAGCAGTTACTCGTCTATCACCGCTACAGGGAAAAAAGGCTACACCTTC. Translating it yields CASSYSSITATGKKGYTF.

The chain employs TRBV7-2 and TRBJ2-1; D ambiguous. Trimming took 0 bases from V and 4 from J, leaving 7 bases between them. The CDR3 loop spans 14 amino acids. Germline V lookup: CDR1 SGHTA, CDR2 FQGNSA. The CDR3 sequence is CASSLAAEYNEQFF. CDR3 sequence (DNA): TGTGCCAGCAGCTTAGCTGCGGAATACAATGAGCAGTTCTTC.

The rearrangement uses TRBV6-5 and TRBJ2-4; tentative D call: TRBD2 (6 bases). V lost 4 bases and J lost 4, with 17 bases in between. Looked up from germline, CDR1 is MNHEY and CDR2 is SVGAGI. The length of the CDR3 is 16 residues. CDR3 bases: TGTGCCAGCAGTTTATTTCCAGGTAGCGGAAAAAACATTCAGTACTTC. The encoded protein is CASSLFPGSGKNIQYF.

There are many counts of this clonotype. The chain uses TRBV12-3 or TRBV12-4 and TRBJ1-2; D gene unclear. The CDR3 totals 13 residues. Trimming took 6 bases from V and 2 from J, leaving 10 bases between them. The CDR3 coding sequence is TGTGCCAGCAGCTCCCGTATGAACTATGGCTACACCTTC. Its translation: CASSSRMNYGYTF.

This clonotype was picked up a small number of times. The V and J genes are TRBV3-1 and TRBJ2-1, with a weak D call TRBD2 (6 bases). The end of the DNA fits TRBJ2-7 better, so the J call may be wrong. This CDR3 region has 16 residues. CDR1 LGHDT and CDR2 YNNKEL come from the germline V gene (reference sequence). CDR3 amino acids: CASSPLRLVLYNEQYF. CDR3 DNA: TGTGCCAGCAGCCCACTCCGACTAGTATTATACAATGAGCAGTACTTC.

This clonotype was counted many times. The rearrangement uses TRBV28 and TRBJ2-4; 12 bases fit TRBD2. With 4 bases clipped from V and 0 bases from J, the junction kept 1 base outside the gene matches. CDR1 is MDHEN, CDR2 SYDVKM, per germline. The CDR3 loop spans 16 amino acids. CDR3 protein: CASSSGLAGAKNIQYF. In DNA form, the CDR3 reads TGTGCCAGCAGTTCGGGACTAGCGGGAGCCAAAAACATTCAGTACTTC. Combining the CDR3 with reference TRBV28 and TRBJ2-4 gives the whole variable domain DVKVTQSSRYLVKRTGEKVFLECVQDMDHENMFWYRQDPGLGLRLIYFSYDVKMKEKGDIPEGYSVSREKKERFSLILESASTNQTSMYLCASSSGLAGAKNIQYFGAGTRLSVL.

V and J are TRBV7-2 and TRBJ2-1, with TRBD2 identical over 7 bases. V shed 2 bases, J shed 5 bases, and the junction held 6 bases outside the gene matches. This CDR3 is built from 15 residues. The germline V gene encodes CDR1 SGHTA and CDR2 FQGNSA. CDR3 sequence (DNA): TGTGCCAGCAGCTTAAGGACTAGTAGGCACAATGAGCAGTTCTTC. Translating it yields CASSLRTSRHNEQFF.

This clonotype occurred a few times. The chain carries TRBV28 and TRBJ1-4, with TRBD1 identical over 7 bases. Per the germline V gene, CDR1 is MDHEN and CDR2 is SYDVKM. The CDR3 has 17 residues. Trimming at V came to 3 bases and at J to 4 bases, leaving 11 bases not matched to a gene. The CDR3 is CASSFGLKGGINEKLFF. CDR3 sequence (DNA): TGTGCCAGCAGTTTTGGGTTGAAAGGGGGCATTAATGAAAAACTGTTTTTT.

This clonotype was seen a handful of times. The chain combines TRBV15 with TRBJ2-1; D may be TRBD2 (5 bases). The CDR3 length is 16 residues. CDR1 is LNHNV, CDR2 YYDKDF, per germline (reference sequence). Between the trimmed V and J ends, which lost 4 bases and 8 bases, there was a span of 21 bases. CDR3 region: CATSISFLGRQHEQFF. CDR3 bases: TGTGCCACCAGCATCTCTTTCTTGGGGAGACAACATGAGCAGTTCTTC.

V usage is TRBV4-1 and J usage is TRBJ2-5; no clear D. Germline V gene sequence: CDR1 MGHRA, CDR2 YSYEKL. The CDR3 is made up of 14 amino acids. The V gene lost 0 bases and the J gene lost 11 bases, with 16 bases spanning the gap. The CDR3 region has the DNA TGCGCCAGCAGCCAAGATCGTTGGCTAAAAGTGCAGTACTTC. The encoded protein is CASSQDRWLKVQYF.

This clonotype was seen a few times. The CDR3, as DNA: TGCAGTGCTAGACTCAAGAGCTCCTACAATGAGCAGTACTTC. Encoded protein: CSARLKSSYNEQYF. The chain combines TRBV20-1 with TRBJ2-1; D gene ambiguous. The DNA end is more similar to TRBJ2-7, so the J call may be wrong. CDR1 is DFQATT, CDR2 SNEGSKA, per germline (reference sequence). The CDR3 extends over 14 amino acids.

CDR3 in amino acids: CASSLEPGIGSPLHF. The CDR3 DNA sequence: TGTGCCAGCAGCTTAGAGCCGGGGATAGGTTCACCCCTCCACTTT. The V call is TRBV7-2, the J call TRBJ1-6; no definite D call. V gave up 1 base and J gave up 9 bases, with 13 bases separating them. This CDR3 has 15 residues. Germline V CDR1 and CDR2: SGHTA, FQGNSA.

In this sample, this clonotype turned up a few times. This chain uses TRBV10-3 with TRBJ2-1; TRBD2 agrees at 16 bases. Germline CDR1 is ENHRY and CDR2 is SYGVKD. After removal of 11 bases from V and 0 bases from J, the junction contained 7 bases not matched to a gene. The CDR3 runs 17 residues. Written as DNA, the CDR3 is TGTGCCTGCGCGGGACTAGCGGGAGGGAGCTCCTACAATGAGCAGTTCTTC. Its translation: CACAGLAGGSSYNEQFF.

A remark on this clonotype: A much bigger clone sits one base away, suggesting this may be a read error. The genes are TRBV12-3 or TRBV12-4 and TRBJ2-7; D not certain. This CDR3 has 15 amino acids. Trimming took 5 bases from V and 7 from J, leaving 21 bases between them. CDR3 nucleotides: TGTGCCAGCAGTCTGCTGAATCCTAGAGACAATGAGCAGTACTTC. This codes for CASSLLNPRDNEQYF.

This clonotype was counted a few times. This sequence joins TRBV5-4 and TRBJ2-1; D uncertain. Germline assignment: CDR1 SGHNT and CDR2 YYREEE (reference sequence). The CDR3 is 13 amino acids. V was clipped by 5 bases and J by 0 bases, with 6 bases between them. CDR3 sequence reads: CASSAPSYNEQFF. CDR3 DNA: TGTGCCAGCAGTGCACCCTCCTACAATGAGCAGTTCTTC.

This CDR3 is CASSESVTASTDTQYF. As DNA, the CDR3 is TGCGCCAGCAGTGAGTCAGTAACTGCTAGCACAGATACGCAGTATTTT. The chain uses TRBV10-1 and TRBJ2-3; D unclear. Germline CDR1 and CDR2: WNHNN and SYGVQD (reference sequence). Trimming removed 0 bases at V and 0 bases at J, with 10 bases between. The CDR3 extends over 16 amino acids.

In this sample, this clonotype turned up a few times. The CDR3 loop is CASSADRVDSPLHF. CDR3 sequence (DNA): TGTGCCAGCAGCGCCGACAGGGTAGATTCACCCCTCCACTTT. This chain links TRBV12-3 or TRBV12-4 with TRBJ1-6, with 7 nucleotides matching TRBD1. The CDR3 has 14 residues. The V gene end was trimmed by 6 bases and the J gene end by 8 bases; junction bases not matched to a gene: 7.

The chain couples TRBV4-1 to TRBJ2-5; 8 bases match TRBD2. The germline CDR1 and CDR2 sequences are MGHRA and YSYEKL. J lost 11 bases, V lost 1 base, and 15 bases had no gene match. The CDR3 covers 16 residues. The CDR3 region is CASSQASGGYYNEQYF. Written as DNA, the CDR3 is TGCGCCAGCAGCCAAGCCAGCGGGGGATATTACAATGAGCAGTACTTC.

This clonotype was seen more than once but under ten times. This rearrangement joins TRBV6-1 to TRBJ1-5; D is ambiguous. The V gene's germline CDR1 is MNHNS and CDR2 SASEGT. Trimming shortened V by 1 base and J by 0 bases, and 13 bases separated the two germline ends. This CDR3 spans 17 amino acids. CDR3 sequence (DNA): TGTGCCAGCAGTGAAGAACGAAGCCTCCTTAGCAATCAGCCCCAGCATTTT. Residues: CASSEERSLLSNQPQHF.